This is a list of T cell receptor beta chains from one sample in a study of blood T cell repertoires in COVID-19. Sequencing used immunoSEQ multiplex PCR; TCRdb keeps in-frame clones, though not all of them. Counted here are some 52,000 clones, around 84% occurring once; the ten biggest clones make up around 2.5%. The specimen sequenced was peripheral blood. The receptors derive from a man between 50 and 59 years old with acute or convalescent COVID-19. The CDR3 runs from the conserved cysteine through the conserved F or W. Each record gives: CDR3 length, V gene, J gene, D gene, clone size, CDR3 DNA, CDR3 protein. D genes are given only for firm matches. The size field is filled for only some rows; it gives once, few, many or a size class.

14,TRBV7-9,TRBJ1-2,.,.,TGTGCCAGCACCCCGGCGGGGCCCCTCGATGGCTACACCTTC,CASTPAGPLDGYTF
14,TRBV5-4,TRBJ1-2,TRBD1,.,TGTGCCAGCAGCTGGGGGACAGCCAACTATGGCTACACCTTC,CASSWGTANYGYTF
15,TRBV6-6,TRBJ2-3,.,once,TGTGCCAGCAGTGCAACAGGTAGTTACACAGATACGCAGTATTTT,CASSATGSYTDTQYF
14,TRBV5-6,TRBJ2-5,.,.,TGTGCCAGCAGCTTGGCCGGGACTCAAGAGACCCAGTACTTC,CASSLAGTQETQYF
14,TRBV30,TRBJ1-5,.,few,TGTGCCTGGAGTCAAGGCCAGGTTGGTCAGCCCCAGCATTTT,CAWSQGQVGQPQHF
15,TRBV7-2,TRBJ1-5,.,.,TGTGCCAGCAGCCTAACCTCGGGTAGCAATCAGCCCCAGCATTTT,CASSLTSGSNQPQHF
17,TRBV3-1/TRBV3-2,TRBJ2-3,TRBD1,.,TGTGCCAGCAGCCCAGTGCCCAGCAGGGGGCATCAAGATACGCAGTATTTT,CASSPVPSRGHQDTQYF
17,TRBV19,TRBJ2-7,TRBD1,.,TGTGCCAGTAGTATAACCCCGGGACAGGTTGTGGCCTACGAGCAGTACTTC,CASSITPGQVVAYEQYF
17,TRBV7-2,TRBJ1-5,TRBD1,.,TGTGCCAGCAGCATGGGACAGGGAGGACATAGCAATCAGCCCCAGCATTTT,CASSMGQGGHSNQPQHF
15,TRBV11-2,TRBJ1-4,.,.,TGTGCCAGCAGCTCCCTTCGGGGAAAGAATGAAAAACTGTTTTTT,CASSSLRGKNEKLFF
14,TRBV7-3,TRBJ1-6,TRBD1,once,TGTGCCAGCAGCTTGGGGGACAGCAATTCACCCCTCCACTTT,CASSLGDSNSPLHF
15,TRBV18,TRBJ2-1,TRBD2,.,TGTGCCAGCTCACTACTAGCGGGAGGGCCCGTTGAGCAGTTCTTC,CASSLLAGGPVEQFF
15,TRBV19,TRBJ2-5,TRBD2,.,TGTGCCAGTATGGGGACTAGCGGGGCTGGGGGGACCCAGTACTTC,CASMGTSGAGGTQYF
14,TRBV5-1,TRBJ1-1,.,.,TGCGCCAGCAGCTTAGAGGGCGCCGGGACTGAAGCTTTCTTT,CASSLEGAGTEAFF
14,TRBV6-5,TRBJ1-2,TRBD1,.,TGTGCCAGCAGTAGGACAGGGGGCCAATCTGGCTACACCTTC,CASSRTGGQSGYTF
15,TRBV4-2,TRBJ2-3,.,.,TGTGCCAGCAGCCAAGCAACGGGAGCAGGAGATACGCAGTATTTT,CASSQATGAGDTQYF
15,TRBV6-2/TRBV6-3,TRBJ1-2,TRBD1,once,TGTGCCAGCAGCCCACCGGGACAGGTCGCCTATGGCTACACCTTC,CASSPPGQVAYGYTF
14,TRBV18,TRBJ2-7,TRBD2,.,TGTGCCAGCTCGCGCGAACTAGCGGGGGGAGAGCAGTACTTC,CASSRELAGGEQYF
13,TRBV3-1/TRBV3-2,TRBJ1-1,.,.,TGTGCCAGCAGCCAAGAAGGGGGCACTGAAGCTTTCTTT,CASSQEGGTEAFF